A selection of T cell receptor beta chains follows, all from one sample in a study of blood T cell repertoires in COVID-19. This table comes from immunoSEQ multiplex PCR, and its TCRdb copy is limited to in-frame clones, with some not included. The sample carries about 170,000 clones, around four fifths recorded once. The sequenced sample consisted of peripheral blood. The receptors come from a woman of 80 years or more with COVID-19, enrolled during active disease. CDR3s include the opening cysteine and the closing phenylalanine or tryptophan. Clone size, where shown, is once, few, many, or a class for clones that have expanded.

j_gene	v_gene	abundance	CDR3aa
TRBJ1-6	TRBV9	NA	CASSVTGSPRDSPLHF
TRBJ2-7	TRBV11-2	few	CASSFGLALYEQYF
TRBJ2-3	TRBV10-3	NA	CAISEFRSYGTDTQYF
TRBJ2-4	TRBV7-2	NA	CASSLGGQGAKNIQYF
TRBJ2-7	TRBV7-3	once	CASSPTRDSYEQYF
TRBJ1-2	TRBV18	NA	CASSPRTGDSYGYTF
TRBJ2-2	TRBV11-3	NA	CASSSRGTSPGELFF
TRBJ1-1	TRBV4-2	NA	CASSLDKLRVEAFF
TRBJ2-1	TRBV19	NA	CASSSLGLSNEQFF
TRBJ2-5	TRBV7-7	NA	CASSPSSGSHPETQYF
TRBJ1-1	TRBV5-1	NA	CASSKQGIVEAFF
TRBJ2-1	TRBV4-3	NA	CASSPGDRGGDEQFF
TRBJ1-2	TRBV3-1/TRBV3-2	once	CASSHKGWGQGAYGYTF
TRBJ1-1	TRBV19	few	CASSIRGVGGLVTEAFF
TRBJ1-3	TRBV6-2/TRBV6-3	few	CASSYWRGSGNTIYF
TRBJ1-5	TRBV19	few	CASSIALGRGYDQPQHF
TRBJ1-5	TRBV6-2/TRBV6-3	NA	CASSYSGGHQPQHF
TRBJ2-7	TRBV10-3	NA	CAISEAGATYEQYF
TRBJ1-2	TRBV3-1/TRBV3-2	NA	CASSQEGGASGYTF
TRBJ1-2	TRBV7-2	NA	CASSLAGTGPFGYTF
TRBJ2-7	TRBV6-6	NA	CASSNLRLAEYEQYF
TRBJ2-7	TRBV4-1	NA	CASSQIRRLATEQYF
TRBJ1-6	TRBV9	NA	CASSGQTGNSPLHF
TRBJ2-7	TRBV10-1	few	CASSDGGTSSYEQYF
TRBJ2-5	TRBV7-9	once	CASSLSPGQGFEETQYF
TRBJ1-4	TRBV7-2	NA	CASSSWVRGGNEKLFF
TRBJ1-4	TRBV28	NA	CASSRDREEKLFF
TRBJ1-5	TRBV5-5	once	CASSLAGGNQPQHF
TRBJ2-1	TRBV5-1	NA	CASSLAAGATYNEQFF
TRBJ2-7	TRBV2	NA	CASSRLDFYEQYF
TRBJ1-1	TRBV7-3	NA	CASSSWTGPLEAFF
TRBJ2-7	TRBV18	NA	CASSPRQTYEQYF
TRBJ2-7	TRBV18	once	CASSDAQTYEQYF
TRBJ2-1	TRBV6-7	NA	CASSYSCVEGTNEQFF
TRBJ2-1	TRBV30	NA	CAFERGPYNEQFF
TRBJ2-7	TRBV7-2	NA	CASSFRGTYEQYF
TRBJ2-5	TRBV2	NA	CASSDLETQYF
TRBJ1-2	TRBV30	NA	CAWSVGQGRGYTF
TRBJ2-7	TRBV18	few	CASSPRRGYEQYF
TRBJ2-5	TRBV18	NA	CASSPLGGGAEETQYF
TRBJ2-1	TRBV5-3	NA	CARSLRGGRYNEQFF
TRBJ2-3	TRBV2	few	CASGLAGADTQYF
TRBJ2-3	TRBV28	NA	CASRRTGAADTQYF
TRBJ2-1	TRBV10-3	NA	CAISEVRPLQFF
TRBJ1-2	TRBV10-3	NA	CAISADKKVNYGYTF
TRBJ1-1	TRBV6-5	NA	CASSYRGRDTEAFF